This entry lists 30 T cell receptor beta chains sequenced from one sample in a study of cytomegalovirus exposure and HLA in healthy donors. The PCR ran on 60 Vbeta and 13 Jbeta primers. Libraries were prepared by immunoSEQ multiplex PCR; TCRdb keeps only in-frame clonotypes and omits some of them. There are around 160,000 clones in the sample; around 83% occur only once, and roughly 4% lies in the top ten. Material: PBMCs. All receptors derive from a man aged 50 or older in good health and CMV-seropositive.

The chain employs TRBV6-5 and TRBJ1-1; 7 nucleotides match TRBD1. This CDR3 is 14 amino acids long. From germline, CDR1 is MNHEY and CDR2 SVGAGI. The V and J ends lost 6 bases and 0 bases, in that order; junction bases with no gene match: 4. CDR3 nucleotides: TGTGCCAGCAGGGAGGACAGGATGAACACTGAAGCTTTCTTT. This gives the protein CASREDRMNTEAFF.

Regarding this clone: An end of the junction does not agree with germline; a read error may underlie this. The chain recombines TRBV7-9 with TRBJ1-4; D remains unclear. The CDR3 covers 12 residues. Germline CDR1 reads SEHNR; CDR2 reads FQNEAQ (reference sequence). The CDR3 sequence: CSSSLEDHKLFF. CDR3 in DNA: TGTTCCAGCAGCTTGGAGGACCACAAACTGTTTTTT.

This chain connects TRBV5-1 to TRBJ2-1; 13 positions agree with TRBD2. CDR3 length equals 17 residues. The junction had 6 bases not matched to a gene; V was cut back by 3 bases and J by 3 bases. Per the germline V gene, CDR1 is SGHRS and CDR2 is YFSETQ. CDR3 protein: CASSSMRLAGGYNEQFF. CDR3 bases: TGCGCCAGCAGCTCGATGCGACTAGCGGGAGGCTACAATGAGCAGTTCTTC. Filled out from reference TRBV5-1 and TRBJ2-1, the complete variable domain reads KAGVTQTPRYLIKTRGQQVTLSCSPISGHRSVSWYQQTPGQGLQFLFEYFSETQRNKGNFPGRFSGRQFSNSRSEMNVSTLELGDSALYLCASSSMRLAGGYNEQFFGPGTRLTVL.

The chain uses TRBV28 and TRBJ2-1, with 7 bases identical to TRBD2. The trim removed 6 bases at V and 5 bases at J, leaving 7 bases unmatched. The CDR3 consists of 14 residues. The germline V gene has CDR1 MDHEN and CDR2 SYDVKM. CDR3 amino acids: CASRPLAHNNEQFF. For the CDR3, the DNA is TGTGCCAGCAGGCCACTAGCGCACAACAATGAGCAGTTCTTC.

This CDR3 reads CASSLTRVTGELFF. CDR3 nucleotide sequence: TGTGCCAGCAGTTTGACTAGGGTCACCGGGGAGCTGTTTTTT. This sequence joins TRBV7-3 and TRBJ2-2; possibly TRBD2 for D (6 bases). Per the germline V gene, CDR1 is SGHTA and CDR2 is FQGTGA. The CDR3 contains 14 residues. Trimming stripped 6 bases from V and 4 bases from J, with 12 bases between.

The chain has TRBV10-3 and TRBJ2-3; the D is unclear. Germline V gene sequence: CDR1 ENHRY, CDR2 SYGVKD. The V end was cut by 2 bases, the J end by 4 bases, with 7 bases between. The CDR3 extends over 13 amino acids. CDR3 nucleotide sequence: TGTGCCATCAGTGAGCGAGGCGCAGATACGCAGTATTTT. Translated: CAISERGADTQYF.

The rearrangement links TRBV9 to TRBJ2-3; D possibly corresponds to TRBD2 (5 bases). The CDR3 totals 15 residues. V was shortened by 0 bases and J by 1 base, with 9 bases between the two germline ends. CDR1 and CDR2 (germline): SGDLS, YYNGEE. The CDR3 reads CASSVAERGTDTQYF. CDR3 DNA: TGTGCCAGCAGCGTAGCGGAGAGGGGCACAGATACGCAGTATTTT.

V and J are TRBV5-1 and TRBJ2-3, with TRBD1 as a possible D gene (6 bases). Germline assignment: CDR1 SGHRS and CDR2 YFSETQ. The CDR3 is 18 amino acids. Trimming took off 2 bases at V and 3 bases at J, with 22 bases between the two ends. The chain's CDR3 is CASSFGINREYSTDTQYF. For the CDR3, the DNA is TGCGCCAGCAGCTTTGGGATTAACAGGGAGTATTCTACAGATACGCAGTATTTT.

V is TRBV5-4 and J is TRBJ2-5; D is perhaps TRBD2 (6 bases). The J call may not be correct, given that the DNA end is closer to TRBJ2-7. The CDR3 contains 17 residues. Germline CDR1 SGHNT, CDR2 YYREEE (reference sequence). CDR3 in amino acids: CASSSGLTSPSSYEQYF. The CDR3 nucleotides read TGTGCCAGCAGCTCAGGGCTAACTAGCCCTTCCTCCTACGAGCAGTACTTC.

V is TRBV27 and J is TRBJ2-2; 7 bases agree with TRBD2. After removal of 5 bases from V and 4 bases from J, the junction contained 1 base not matched to a gene. The CDR3 has 13 amino acids. CDR1 and CDR2 (germline): MNHEY, SMNVEV (reference sequence). CDR3 amino acids: CASSGEGTGELFF. DNA of the CDR3: TGTGCCAGCAGTGGGGAGGGCACCGGGGAGCTGTTTTTT.

The rearrangement uses TRBV29-1 and TRBJ1-1; D is undetermined. Germline-derived CDR1 and CDR2 are SQVTM and ANQGSEA. V shed 3 bases and J shed 8 bases, with 16 bases lying between them. The CDR3 is 13 amino acids. In DNA form, the CDR3 reads TGCAGCGTTGATGGTTTATGGGAGCGAGAAGCTTTCTTT. It is translated as CSVDGLWEREAFF.

The chain links TRBV29-1 to TRBJ1-1; no reliable D call. Germline CDR1 and CDR2: SQVTM and ANQGSEA. The CDR3 sequence is 13 residues long. V lost 3 bases and J 6 bases, leaving 14 bases between the germline ends. CDR3 protein: CSVDRWAPPEAFF. CDR3 DNA: TGCAGCGTTGACAGGTGGGCACCCCCTGAAGCTTTCTTT.

CDR3 in DNA: TGCAGTGCTAGTCGCGGCGATGAGCAGTTCTTC. Translation gives CSASRGDEQFF. V gene TRBV20-1 combines with J gene TRBJ2-1; D not resolved. The ends were cut back, 3 bases at V and 8 bases at J, with 8 bases in the middle. The V gene's germline CDR1 is DFQATT and CDR2 SNEGSKA (reference sequence). The CDR3 runs to 11 residues.

J is TRBJ1-2 and V is TRBV28, with 8 bases aligning to TRBD1. V shed 5 bases and J 4 bases; nucleotides not matched to a gene: 18. Germline loops: CDR1 MDHEN, CDR2 SYDVKM. The CDR3 length is 18 residues. CDR3: CASSPSLGQGDRSYGYTF. Written as DNA, the CDR3 is TGTGCCAGCAGTCCTTCCCTAGGACAGGGCGACCGGAGCTATGGCTACACCTTC.

This sequence joins TRBV6-4 and TRBJ1-2; D ambiguous. Trimming took off 11 bases at V and 4 bases at J, with 23 bases between the two ends. Germline CDR1 reads MRHNA; CDR2 reads SNTAGT. This CDR3 has 15 residues. This chain's CDR3 is CAPRGDRVPFYGYTF. The CDR3 DNA is TGTGCCCCCCGGGGTGATCGAGTGCCTTTCTATGGCTACACCTTC.

This clone was recorded once. The rearrangement joins TRBV30 to TRBJ2-1, with 9 bases identical to TRBD1. The trim removed 4 bases at V and 8 bases at J, leaving 12 bases unmatched. Germline-derived CDR1 and CDR2 are GTSNPN and SVGIG (reference sequence). The CDR3 extends over 15 amino acids. CDR3 amino acids: CAWTPGQGIIHEQFF. CDR3 DNA sequence: TGTGCCTGGACCCCGGGACAGGGTATCATCCATGAGCAGTTCTTC.

The chain combines TRBV6-1 with TRBJ2-5; 9 nucleotides agree with TRBD1. The J call may be wrong; the DNA end is better matched by TRBJ2-7. Germline values: CDR1 MNHNS, CDR2 SASEGT. The CDR3 runs 15 residues. DNA of the CDR3: TGTGCCAGCAGTGACTGGGACAGGGTGTCCGACGAGCAGTACTTC. It encodes CASSDWDRVSDEQYF.

The chain is built from TRBV28 and TRBJ1-5, with TRBD1 identical over 10 bases. The CDR3 has 15 amino acids. Germline V gene sequence: CDR1 MDHEN, CDR2 SYDVKM. V gave up 2 bases and J gave up 6 bases; unmatched junction bases: 4. The CDR3, as DNA: TGTGCCAGCAGTTTAGGGACAGGGGTCGGTCAGCCCCAGCATTTT. This gives the protein CASSLGTGVGQPQHF.

The chain is built from TRBV4-1 and TRBJ2-7; TRBD1 agrees at 7 bases. The CDR3 runs 14 residues. Losses at the gene ends were 1 base for V and 3 bases for J; bases not matched to a gene: 3. CDR1 and CDR2 from the germline V gene are MGHRA and YSYEKL. The CDR3 DNA is TGCGCCAGCAGCCAAGGACAGGGTTACTACGAGCAGTACTTC. Translating it yields CASSQGQGYYEQYF.

The chain has TRBV5-3 and TRBJ1-6; D unresolved. TRBV5-3 is an open reading frame whose function is uncertain. Trimming left V 5 bases short and J 7 bases short, with 10 bases between. The CDR3 is 13 residues long. CDR3 amino acids: CARRQSFNSPLHF. The CDR3 DNA is TGTGCCAGAAGACAGAGTTTCAATTCACCCCTCCACTTT.

The chain uses TRBV4-2 and TRBJ2-5; 11 bases line up with TRBD2. The closer fit of TRBJ2-7 to the DNA end suggests the J call may be wrong. This CDR3 is 18 amino acids long. The V gene's germline CDR1 is LGHNA and CDR2 YNFKEQ. The CDR3 loop is CASSQVVAGGPPNYEQYF. The CDR3 region has the DNA TGTGCCAGCAGCCAAGTCGTAGCGGGAGGGCCTCCTAACTACGAGCAGTACTTC.

The chain employs TRBV28 and TRBJ2-7; 10 bases agree with TRBD1. Germline V gene lookup returns CDR1 MDHEN and CDR2 SYDVKM. There are 17 residues in the CDR3. The V gene end was trimmed by 3 bases and the J gene end by 5 bases; junction bases not matched to a gene: 13. Here the CDR3 reads CASSFWTPTDRGHEQYF. The CDR3 coding sequence is TGTGCCAGCAGTTTTTGGACCCCCACCGACAGGGGGCACGAGCAGTACTTC.

This clone was seen only a few times. V usage is TRBV30 and J usage is TRBJ1-2; D remains ambiguous. V lost 0 bases, J lost 8 bases, and 13 bases lay in between. Germline CDR1 reads GTSNPN; CDR2 reads SVGIG (reference sequence). CDR3 length: 13 residues. For the CDR3, the DNA is TGTGCCTGGAGTGTGTCGGGAGGCGACGGCTACACCTTC. As protein: CAWSVSGGDGYTF.

The chain is built from TRBV30 and TRBJ2-7; D gene unclear. Germline loops: CDR1 GTSNPN, CDR2 SVGIG (reference sequence). This CDR3 is 12 amino acids long. Deletions cut 5 bases from V and 2 bases from J, with 10 bases between. The CDR3 here is CAWGPNPYEQYF. CDR3 nucleotides: TGTGCCTGGGGCCCCAACCCCTACGAGCAGTACTTC.

A single count supports this clone. V gene TRBV28 combines with J gene TRBJ1-5; TRBD1 agrees at 7 bases. Germline CDR1 is MDHEN and CDR2 is SYDVKM. The V segment lost 0 bases and the J segment 4 bases; nucleotides outside the gene matches: 3. The CDR3 is made up of 15 amino acids. The CDR3, as DNA: TGTGCCAGCAGTTTATGGCACAGGGGTAATCAGCCCCAGCATTTT. Translation gives CASSLWHRGNQPQHF. Drawing the rest from reference TRBV28 and TRBJ1-5, the complete variable domain is DVKVTQSSRYLVKRTGEKVFLECVQDMDHENMFWYRQDPGLGLRLIYFSYDVKMKEKGDIPEGYSVSREKKERFSLILESASTNQTSMYLCASSLWHRGNQPQHFGDGTRLSIL.

The V call is TRBV2, the J call TRBJ2-2, with D unresolved. The V gene lost 2 bases and the J gene lost 1 base, with 2 bases spanning the gap. CDR3 length: 13 amino acids. The germline V gene has CDR1 SNHLY and CDR2 FYNNEI. The CDR3 spells CASSEQNTGELFF. As DNA, the CDR3 is TGTGCCAGCAGTGAACAGAACACCGGGGAGCTGTTTTTT.

This clone is a singleton in its sample. V and J are TRBV28 and TRBJ1-3; no definite D call. The CDR3 totals 14 residues. Germline lookup yields CDR1 MDHEN and CDR2 SYDVKM. Trimming took 6 bases from V and 2 from J, leaving 11 bases between them. The CDR3 region has the DNA TGTGCCAGCAGCCCGAGACTCACTGGAAACACCATATATTTT. Translating gives CASSPRLTGNTIYF. Based on the CDR3 plus reference TRBV28 and TRBJ1-3, the full variable domain is DVKVTQSSRYLVKRTGEKVFLECVQDMDHENMFWYRQDPGLGLRLIYFSYDVKMKEKGDIPEGYSVSREKKERFSLILESASTNQTSMYLCASSPRLTGNTIYFGEGSWLTVV.

V is TRBV4-2 and J is TRBJ1-4, with 8 bases identical to TRBD1. The junction had 15 bases not matched to a gene; V was cut back by 6 bases and J by 3 bases. The CDR3 covers 18 residues. CDR1 and CDR2 from the germline V gene are LGHNA and YNFKEQ. This CDR3 reads CASRASGTGHGANEKLFF. Written as DNA, the CDR3 is TGTGCCAGCAGGGCATCCGGGACAGGCCATGGGGCTAATGAAAAACTGTTTTTT.

This sequence joins TRBV28 and TRBJ1-2, with 7 bases fitting TRBD1. V dropped 5 bases and J dropped 0; count of bases not matched to a gene: 6. Germline V gives CDR1 MDHEN, CDR2 SYDVKM. This CDR3 is 15 amino acids long. CDR3 DNA: TGTGCCAGCAGTCCTCGGACAGGCTCTAACTATGGCTACACCTTC. Translated: CASSPRTGSNYGYTF.

The gene calls are TRBV9 and TRBJ1-1; tentatively, D is TRBD1 (6 bases). The CDR3 sequence is 17 residues long. Germline V gene data show CDR1 as SGDLS and CDR2 as YYNGEE. Trimming pared 0 bases from V and 1 base from J, leaving 16 bases between. The CDR3 region is CASSVDDGGAGNTEAFF. The CDR3 region has the DNA TGTGCCAGCAGCGTAGATGATGGGGGCGCCGGGAACACTGAAGCTTTCTTT.